The source of this T cell receptor (beta chain) is a study of CD4 and CD8 cells across lung adenocarcinoma regions. This clonotype was observed a handful of times. The CDR3 spans 14 residues. The ends lost 6 bases at V and 4 bases at J; junction bases unmatched: 5. TCRdb used MiXCR to reprocess the PCR reads, holding one entry per CDR3 protein. The repertoire holds roughly 6,000 distinct CDR3 sequences, with about half as singletons. This sequence originates from a male donor with lung adenocarcinoma. The CD4 and CD8 labels of this study may be unreliable. The V call is TRBV12-3 or TRBV12-4, the J call TRBJ1-1; 10 nucleotides line up with TRBD1. The sample was CD8+ T cells from the margin of a lung tumor. The CDR3, as DNA: TGTGCCAGCAGACCCCGGACAGGGGGCACTGAAGCTTTCTTT. Translating gives CASRPRTGGTEAFF.